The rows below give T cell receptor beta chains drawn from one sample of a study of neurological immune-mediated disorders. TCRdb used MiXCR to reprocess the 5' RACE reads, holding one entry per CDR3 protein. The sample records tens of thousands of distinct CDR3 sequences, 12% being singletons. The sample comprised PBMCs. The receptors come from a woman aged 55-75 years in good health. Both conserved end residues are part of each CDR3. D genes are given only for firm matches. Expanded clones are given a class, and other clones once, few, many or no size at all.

CASRPRPSTDTQYF TGTGCCAGCAGGCCTAGACCTAGCACAGATACGCAGTATTTT TRBJ2-3 TRBV6-2/TRBV6-3 14 NA many
CASSISGAEVDTQYF TGCGCCAGCAGCATTAGCGGGGCTGAGGTGGATACGCAGTATTTT TRBJ2-3 TRBV5-1 15 TRBD2 NA
CASSQGTGRNSPLHF TGCGCCAGCAGCCAAGGGACAGGCCGTAATTCACCCCTCCACTTT TRBJ1-6 TRBV5-1 15 TRBD1 many
CASSLAAGANVLTF TGTGCCAGCAGCTTAGCTGCGGGGGCCAACGTCCTGACTTTC TRBJ2-6 TRBV11-2 14 NA few
CASRHPALGQVGGYTF TGTGCCAGCAGGCACCCGGCCCTGGGTCAGGTGGGGGGCTACACCTTC TRBJ1-2 TRBV11-2 16 NA many
CASSLLPPGESTDTQYF TGTGCCAGCAGTTTACTGCCGCCGGGCGAAAGCACAGATACGCAGTATTTT TRBJ2-3 TRBV12-3/TRBV12-4 17 NA many
CASSELIAGGFNEQFF TGCGCCAGCAGTGAGCTGATAGCGGGGGGATTCAATGAGCAGTTCTTC TRBJ2-1 TRBV10-1 16 TRBD2 many
CASSRKETQYF TGTGCCAGCTCCAGAAAAGAGACCCAGTACTTC TRBJ2-5 TRBV5-5 11 NA many
CASSSQGTDTQYF TGCGCCAGCAGCTCCCAGGGGACAGATACGCAGTATTTT TRBJ2-3 TRBV5-1 13 NA many
CSAGRELHNEQFF TGCAGTGCGGGCAGGGAACTTCACAATGAGCAGTTCTTC TRBJ2-1 TRBV20-1 13 NA many
CASSQDTLRGTGDDTQYF TGCGCCAGCAGCCAAGATACGTTAAGAGGGACAGGGGACGATACGCAGTATTTT TRBJ2-3 TRBV4-1 18 TRBD1 many
CASSYPGTSGYEQYF TGTGCCAGCAGCTACCCCGGGACTAGCGGCTACGAGCAGTACTTC TRBJ2-7 TRBV7-9 15 TRBD2 many
CASSFGGREKLFF TGTGCCAGCAGTTTTGGCGGGCGCGAAAAACTGTTTTTT TRBJ1-4 TRBV12-3/TRBV12-4 13 NA many
CASRSLAGGHNEQFF TGTGCCAGCAGGTCCCTAGCGGGGGGGCACAATGAGCAGTTCTTC TRBJ2-1 TRBV6-2/TRBV6-3 15 TRBD2 many
CARSFTGFTGELFF TGCGCCAGAAGCTTTACCGGATTTACCGGGGAGCTGTTTTTT TRBJ2-2 TRBV5-1 14 NA NA
CASSPRRWQNYGYTF TGTGCCAGCAGCCCCCGCCGTTGGCAGAACTATGGCTACACCTTC TRBJ1-2 TRBV9 15 NA many
CASSQTGESWNEQFF TGTGCCAGCAGCCAGACAGGAGAGTCTTGGAATGAGCAGTTCTTC TRBJ2-1 TRBV12-3/TRBV12-4 15 NA medium-sized
CASSQEFRGGRGNEQFF TGTGCCAGCAGCCAAGAGTTTCGCGGGGGGCGGGGGAATGAGCAGTTCTTC TRBJ2-1 TRBV14 17 TRBD2 many
CASSLGFSGNTIYF TGTGCCAGCAGCTTAGGGTTCTCTGGAAACACCATATATTTT TRBJ1-3 TRBV5-5 14 NA many
CASSETGTASYGYTF TGCGCCAGCAGCGAAACCGGGACAGCATCATATGGCTACACCTTC TRBJ1-2 TRBV5-1 15 TRBD1 many
CASSSNFFAGRSYEQYF TGTGCCAGCAGTTCCAACTTCTTCGCAGGCCGCTCCTACGAGCAGTACTTC TRBJ2-7 TRBV6-6 17 NA many
CASSLYGPGDYEQYF TGTGCCAGCAGCTTATACGGACCAGGGGACTACGAGCAGTACTTC TRBJ2-7 TRBV7-2 15 NA many